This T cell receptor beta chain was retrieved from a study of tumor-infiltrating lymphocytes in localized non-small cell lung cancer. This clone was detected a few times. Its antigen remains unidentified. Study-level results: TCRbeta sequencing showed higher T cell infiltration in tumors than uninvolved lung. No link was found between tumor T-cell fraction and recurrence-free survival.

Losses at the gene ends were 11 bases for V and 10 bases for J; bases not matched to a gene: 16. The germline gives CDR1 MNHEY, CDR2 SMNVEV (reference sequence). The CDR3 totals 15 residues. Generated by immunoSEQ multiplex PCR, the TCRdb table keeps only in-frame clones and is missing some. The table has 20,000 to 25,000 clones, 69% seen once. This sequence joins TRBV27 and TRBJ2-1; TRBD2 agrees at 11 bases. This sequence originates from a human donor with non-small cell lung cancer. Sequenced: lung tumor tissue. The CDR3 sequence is CASGPGTSGSGEQFF. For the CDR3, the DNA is TGTGCCTCGGGCCCCGGGACTAGCGGTTCAGGGGAGCAGTTCTTC.